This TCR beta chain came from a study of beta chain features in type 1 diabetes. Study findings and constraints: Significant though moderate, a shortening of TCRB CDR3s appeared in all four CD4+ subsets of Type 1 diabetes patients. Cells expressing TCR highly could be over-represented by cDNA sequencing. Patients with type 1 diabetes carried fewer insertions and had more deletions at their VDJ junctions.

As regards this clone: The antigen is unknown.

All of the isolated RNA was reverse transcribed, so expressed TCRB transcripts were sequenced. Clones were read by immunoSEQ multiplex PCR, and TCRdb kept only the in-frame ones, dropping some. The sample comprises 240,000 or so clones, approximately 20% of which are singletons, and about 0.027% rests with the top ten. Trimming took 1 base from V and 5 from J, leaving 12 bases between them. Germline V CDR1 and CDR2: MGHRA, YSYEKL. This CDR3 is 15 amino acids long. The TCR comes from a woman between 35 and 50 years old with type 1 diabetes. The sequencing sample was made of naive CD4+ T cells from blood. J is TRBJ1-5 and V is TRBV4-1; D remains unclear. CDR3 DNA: TGCGCCAGCAGCCAAGTGGTGGCAGTTTATCAGCCCCAGCATTTT. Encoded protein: CASSQVVAVYQPQHF.